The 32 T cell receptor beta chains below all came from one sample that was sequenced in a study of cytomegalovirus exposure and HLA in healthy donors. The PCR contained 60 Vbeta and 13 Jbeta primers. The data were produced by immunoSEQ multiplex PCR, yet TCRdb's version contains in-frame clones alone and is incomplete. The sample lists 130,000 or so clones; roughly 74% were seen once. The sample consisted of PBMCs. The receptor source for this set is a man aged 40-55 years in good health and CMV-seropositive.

The CDR3 here is CASSSILAPYNEQFF. CDR3 nucleotides: TGTGCCAGCAGCTCCATTCTAGCGCCCTACAATGAGCAGTTCTTC. This sequence joins TRBV13 and TRBJ2-1; TRBD2 is a possible D gene (6 bases). V lost 4 bases and J 2 bases, leaving 12 bases between the germline ends. This CDR3 region has 15 residues. The germline CDR1 and CDR2 sequences are PRHDT and FYEKMQ (reference sequence).

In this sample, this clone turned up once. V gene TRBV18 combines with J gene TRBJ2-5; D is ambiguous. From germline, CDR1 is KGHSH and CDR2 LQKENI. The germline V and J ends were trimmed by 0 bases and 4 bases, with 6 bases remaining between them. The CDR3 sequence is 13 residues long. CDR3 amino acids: CASSPPVGETQYF. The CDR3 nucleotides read TGTGCCAGCTCACCACCGGTCGGAGAGACCCAGTACTTC.

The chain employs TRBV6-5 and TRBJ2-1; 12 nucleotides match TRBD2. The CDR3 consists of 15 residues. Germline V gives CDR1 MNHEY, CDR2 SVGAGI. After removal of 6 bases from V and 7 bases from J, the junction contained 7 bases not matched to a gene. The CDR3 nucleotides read TGTGCCAGCAGCTACGGACTAGCGGGAAGGAATGAGCAGTTCTTC. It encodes CASSYGLAGRNEQFF.

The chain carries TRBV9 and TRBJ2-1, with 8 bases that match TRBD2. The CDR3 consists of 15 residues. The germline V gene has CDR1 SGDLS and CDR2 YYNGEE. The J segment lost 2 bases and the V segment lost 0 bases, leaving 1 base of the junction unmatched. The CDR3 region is CASSVGGLAYNEQFF. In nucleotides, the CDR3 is TGTGCCAGCAGCGTAGGGGGACTAGCCTACAATGAGCAGTTCTTC.

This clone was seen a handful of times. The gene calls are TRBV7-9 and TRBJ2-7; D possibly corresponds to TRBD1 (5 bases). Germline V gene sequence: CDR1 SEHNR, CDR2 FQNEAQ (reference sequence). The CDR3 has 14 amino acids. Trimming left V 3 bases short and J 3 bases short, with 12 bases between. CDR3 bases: TGTGCCAGCAGCTTCGGTGGGGCGGACTACGAGCAGTACTTC. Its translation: CASSFGGADYEQYF.

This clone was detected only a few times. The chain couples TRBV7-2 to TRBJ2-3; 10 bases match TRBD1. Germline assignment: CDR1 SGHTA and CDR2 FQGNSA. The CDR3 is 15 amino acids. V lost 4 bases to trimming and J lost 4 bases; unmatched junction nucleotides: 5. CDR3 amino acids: CASSSSGTGADTQYF. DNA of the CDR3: TGTGCCAGCAGCTCATCCGGGACAGGGGCAGATACGCAGTATTTT.

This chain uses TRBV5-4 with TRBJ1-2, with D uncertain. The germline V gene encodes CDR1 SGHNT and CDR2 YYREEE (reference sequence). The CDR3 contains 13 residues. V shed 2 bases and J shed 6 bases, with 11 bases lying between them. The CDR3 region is CASSFGWGDGYTF. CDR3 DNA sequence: TGTGCCAGCAGCTTCGGGTGGGGAGATGGCTACACCTTC.

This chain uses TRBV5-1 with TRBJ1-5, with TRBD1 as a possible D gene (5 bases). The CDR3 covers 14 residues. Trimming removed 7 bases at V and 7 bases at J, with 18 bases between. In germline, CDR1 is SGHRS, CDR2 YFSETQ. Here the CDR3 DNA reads TGCGCCAGCCAAAAAGAACCGACAGTCCAGCCCCAGCATTTT. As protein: CASQKEPTVQPQHF.

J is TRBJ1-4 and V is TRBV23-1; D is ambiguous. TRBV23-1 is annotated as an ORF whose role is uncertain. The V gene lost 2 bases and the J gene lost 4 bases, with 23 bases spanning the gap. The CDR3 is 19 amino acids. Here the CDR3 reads CASSQKRIKVLPNNEKLFF. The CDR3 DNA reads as TGCGCCAGCAGTCAAAAGCGGATCAAGGTTTTACCTAATAATGAAAAACTGTTTTTT.

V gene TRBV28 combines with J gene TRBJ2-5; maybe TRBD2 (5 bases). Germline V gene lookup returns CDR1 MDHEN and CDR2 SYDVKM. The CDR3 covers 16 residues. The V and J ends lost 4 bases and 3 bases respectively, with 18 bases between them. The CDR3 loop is CASSSNLLAAKETQYF. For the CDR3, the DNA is TGTGCCAGCAGTTCCAATCTTCTAGCTGCCAAAGAGACCCAGTACTTC.

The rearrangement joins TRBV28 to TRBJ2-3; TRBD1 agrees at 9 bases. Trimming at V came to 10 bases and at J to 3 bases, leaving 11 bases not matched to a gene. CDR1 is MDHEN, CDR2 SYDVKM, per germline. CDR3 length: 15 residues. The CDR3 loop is CATRPDRGFTDTQYF. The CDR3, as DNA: TGTGCCACCAGACCCGACAGGGGGTTTACAGATACGCAGTATTTT.

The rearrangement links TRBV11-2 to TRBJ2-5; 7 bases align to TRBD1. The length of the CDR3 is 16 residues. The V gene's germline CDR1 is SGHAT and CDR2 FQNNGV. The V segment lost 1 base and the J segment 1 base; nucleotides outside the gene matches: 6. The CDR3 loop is CASSLVGRQGQETQYF. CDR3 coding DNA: TGTGCCAGCAGCTTAGTTGGGAGACAGGGCCAAGAGACCCAGTACTTC.

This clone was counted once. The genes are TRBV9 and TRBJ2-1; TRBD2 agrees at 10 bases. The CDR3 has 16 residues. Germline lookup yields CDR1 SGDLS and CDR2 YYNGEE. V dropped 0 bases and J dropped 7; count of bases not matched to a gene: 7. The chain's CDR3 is CASSVEGAGGQNEQFF. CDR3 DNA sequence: TGTGCCAGCAGCGTAGAGGGAGCGGGAGGGCAGAATGAGCAGTTCTTC.

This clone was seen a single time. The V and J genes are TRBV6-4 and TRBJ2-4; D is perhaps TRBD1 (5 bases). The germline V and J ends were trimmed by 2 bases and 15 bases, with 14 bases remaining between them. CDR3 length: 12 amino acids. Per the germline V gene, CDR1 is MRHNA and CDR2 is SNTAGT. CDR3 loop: CASSDGARPLYF. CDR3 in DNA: TGTGCCAGCAGTGACGGGGCCAGGCCCCTGTACTTC.

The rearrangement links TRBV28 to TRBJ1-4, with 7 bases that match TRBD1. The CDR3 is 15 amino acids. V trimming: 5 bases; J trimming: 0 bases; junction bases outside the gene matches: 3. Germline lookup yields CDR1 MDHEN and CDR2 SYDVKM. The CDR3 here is CASSQGGATNEKLFF. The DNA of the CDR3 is TGTGCCAGCAGTCAGGGGGGTGCAACTAATGAAAAACTGTTTTTT.

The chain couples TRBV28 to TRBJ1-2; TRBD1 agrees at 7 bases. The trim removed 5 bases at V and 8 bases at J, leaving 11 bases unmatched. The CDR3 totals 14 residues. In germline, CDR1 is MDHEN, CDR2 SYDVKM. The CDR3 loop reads CASSGQRQGNGYTF. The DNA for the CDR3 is TGTGCCAGCAGTGGGCAAAGACAGGGCAACGGCTACACCTTC.

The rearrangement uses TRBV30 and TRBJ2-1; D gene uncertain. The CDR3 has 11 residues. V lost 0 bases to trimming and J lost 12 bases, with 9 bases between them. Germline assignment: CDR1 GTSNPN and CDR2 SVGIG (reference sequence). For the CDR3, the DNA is TGTGCCTGGAGTGTACTTAGAAGGCAGTTCTTC. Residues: CAWSVLRRQFF.

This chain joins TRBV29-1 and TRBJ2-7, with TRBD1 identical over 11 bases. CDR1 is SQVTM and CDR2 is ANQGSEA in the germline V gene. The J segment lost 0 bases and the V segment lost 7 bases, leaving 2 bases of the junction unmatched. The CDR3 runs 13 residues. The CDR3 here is CSAGTGGSYEQYF. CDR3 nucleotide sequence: TGCAGCGCTGGGACAGGGGGCTCCTACGAGCAGTACTTC.

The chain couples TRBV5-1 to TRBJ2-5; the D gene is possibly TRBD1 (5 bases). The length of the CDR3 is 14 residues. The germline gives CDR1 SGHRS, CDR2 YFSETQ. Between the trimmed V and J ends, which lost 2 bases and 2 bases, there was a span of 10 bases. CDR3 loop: CASSLGAAQETQYF. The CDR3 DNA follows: TGCGCCAGCAGCTTAGGGGCAGCACAAGAGACCCAGTACTTC.

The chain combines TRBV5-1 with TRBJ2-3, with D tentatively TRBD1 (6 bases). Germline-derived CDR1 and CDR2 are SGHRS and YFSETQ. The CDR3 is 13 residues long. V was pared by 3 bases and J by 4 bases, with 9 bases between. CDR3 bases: TGCGCCAGCAGCTACGGACAGTCAGATACGCAGTATTTT. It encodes CASSYGQSDTQYF.

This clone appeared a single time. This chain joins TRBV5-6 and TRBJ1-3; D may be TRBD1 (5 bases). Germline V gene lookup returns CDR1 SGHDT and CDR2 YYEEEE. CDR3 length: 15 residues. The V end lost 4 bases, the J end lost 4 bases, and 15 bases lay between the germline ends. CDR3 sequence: CASSLPKGSGNTIYF. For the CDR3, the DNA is TGTGCCAGCAGCCTCCCGAAGGGGTCAGGAAACACCATATATTTT.

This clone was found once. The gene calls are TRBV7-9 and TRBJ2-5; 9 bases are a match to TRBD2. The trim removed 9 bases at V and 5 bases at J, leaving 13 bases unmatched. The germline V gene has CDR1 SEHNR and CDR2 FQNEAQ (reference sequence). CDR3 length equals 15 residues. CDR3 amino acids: CASYPLAGKEETQYF. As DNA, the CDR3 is TGTGCCAGTTACCCTCTAGCGGGAAAAGAGGAGACCCAGTACTTC.

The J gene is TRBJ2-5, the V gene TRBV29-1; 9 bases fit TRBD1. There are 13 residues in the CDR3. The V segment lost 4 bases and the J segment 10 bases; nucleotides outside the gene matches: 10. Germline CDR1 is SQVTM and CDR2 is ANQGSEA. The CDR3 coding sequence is TGCAGCGTTGCTGGACAGGGGTCCGGGGACCAGTACTTC. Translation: CSVAGQGSGDQYF.

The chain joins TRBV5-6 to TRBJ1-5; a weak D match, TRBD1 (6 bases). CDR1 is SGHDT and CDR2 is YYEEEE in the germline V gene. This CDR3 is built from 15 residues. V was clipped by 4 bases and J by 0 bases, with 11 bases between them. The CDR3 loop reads CASSTGFYSNQPQHF. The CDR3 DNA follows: TGTGCCAGCAGCACAGGGTTTTATAGCAATCAGCCCCAGCATTTT.

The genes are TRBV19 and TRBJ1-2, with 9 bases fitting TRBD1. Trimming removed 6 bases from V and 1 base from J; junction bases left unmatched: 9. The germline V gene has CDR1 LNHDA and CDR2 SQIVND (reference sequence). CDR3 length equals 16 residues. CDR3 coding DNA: TGTGCCAGTAGGGAAACGGGACAGGGATTTAACTATGGCTACACCTTC. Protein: CASRETGQGFNYGYTF.

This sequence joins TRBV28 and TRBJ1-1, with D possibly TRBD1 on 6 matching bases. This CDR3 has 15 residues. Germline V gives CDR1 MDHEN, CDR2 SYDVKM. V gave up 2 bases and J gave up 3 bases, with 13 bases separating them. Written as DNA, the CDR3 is TGTGCCAGCAGTTTAGGCAGGGGTGTAGACACTGAAGCTTTCTTT. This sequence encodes CASSLGRGVDTEAFF.

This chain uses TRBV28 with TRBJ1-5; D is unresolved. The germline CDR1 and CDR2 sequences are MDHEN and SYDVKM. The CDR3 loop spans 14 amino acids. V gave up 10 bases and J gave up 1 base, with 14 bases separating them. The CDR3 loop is CATRRAQSNQPQHF. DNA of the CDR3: TGTGCCACCAGGAGGGCCCAAAGCAATCAGCCCCAGCATTTT.

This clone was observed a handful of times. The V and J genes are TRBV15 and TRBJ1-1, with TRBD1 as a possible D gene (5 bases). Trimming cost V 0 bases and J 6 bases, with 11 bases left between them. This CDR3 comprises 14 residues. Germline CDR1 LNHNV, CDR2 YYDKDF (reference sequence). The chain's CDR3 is CATSREPGWAEAFF. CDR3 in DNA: TGTGCCACCAGCAGAGAACCAGGGTGGGCTGAAGCTTTCTTT.

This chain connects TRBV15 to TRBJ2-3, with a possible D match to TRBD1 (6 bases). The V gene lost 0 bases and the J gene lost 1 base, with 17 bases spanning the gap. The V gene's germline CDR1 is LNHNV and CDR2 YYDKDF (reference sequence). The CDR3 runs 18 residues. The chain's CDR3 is CATSRDQTGAGGTDTQYF. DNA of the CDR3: TGTGCCACCAGCAGAGACCAAACCGGGGCAGGGGGCACAGATACGCAGTATTTT.

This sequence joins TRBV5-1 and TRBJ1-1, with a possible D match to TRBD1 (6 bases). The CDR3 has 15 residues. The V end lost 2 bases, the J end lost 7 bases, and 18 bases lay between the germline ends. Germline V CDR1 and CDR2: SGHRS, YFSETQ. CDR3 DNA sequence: TGCGCCAGCAGCTTCAGGGCAGGGGCGTCGAGTGAAGCTTTCTTT. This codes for CASSFRAGASSEAFF.

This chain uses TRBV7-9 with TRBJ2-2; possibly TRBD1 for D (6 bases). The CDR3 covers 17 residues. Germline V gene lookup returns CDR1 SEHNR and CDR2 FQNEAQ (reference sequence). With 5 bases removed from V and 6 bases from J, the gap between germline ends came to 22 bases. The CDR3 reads CASSLTSGANVPGELFF. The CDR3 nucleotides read TGTGCCAGCAGCCTAACTTCAGGGGCGAACGTACCCGGGGAGCTGTTTTTT.

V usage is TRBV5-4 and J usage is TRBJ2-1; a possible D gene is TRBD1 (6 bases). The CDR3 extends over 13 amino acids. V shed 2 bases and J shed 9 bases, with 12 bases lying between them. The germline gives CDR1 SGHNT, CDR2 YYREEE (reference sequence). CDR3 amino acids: CASSLQRGTEQFF. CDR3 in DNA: TGTGCCAGCAGCTTACAGAGGGGGACTGAGCAGTTCTTC.